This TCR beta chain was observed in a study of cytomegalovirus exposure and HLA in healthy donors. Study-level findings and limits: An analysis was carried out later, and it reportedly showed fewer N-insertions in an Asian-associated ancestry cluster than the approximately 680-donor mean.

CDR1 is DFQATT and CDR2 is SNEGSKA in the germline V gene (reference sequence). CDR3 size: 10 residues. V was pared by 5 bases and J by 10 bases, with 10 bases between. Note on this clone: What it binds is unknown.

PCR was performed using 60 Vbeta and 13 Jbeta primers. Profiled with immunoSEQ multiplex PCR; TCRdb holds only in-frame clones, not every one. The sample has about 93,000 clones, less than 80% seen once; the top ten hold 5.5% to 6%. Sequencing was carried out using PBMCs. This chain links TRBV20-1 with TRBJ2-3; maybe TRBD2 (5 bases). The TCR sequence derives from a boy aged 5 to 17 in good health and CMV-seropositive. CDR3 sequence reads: CSAWTLAQYF. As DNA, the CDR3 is TGCAGTGCTTGGACTCTTGCGCAGTATTTT.